The clone carrying this TCR beta chain appeared many times. The antigen is undetermined. The data belong to a study of T cells in Graves' hyperthyroidism and ophthalmopathy. Overall study findings and caveats: The authors' 13 V-J model separated ophthalmopathy from stable hyperthyroidism.

Amplified TCR beta CDR3 regions derived from RNA transcripts. A first-round RT-PCR of the TCR CDR3 used the HTBI primer set. TCRdb re-called the multiplex PCR reads through MiXCR, storing one row per CDR3 protein. The data show approximately 350,000 distinct CDR3 sequences, nearly 15% seen once. CDR3 length: 15 residues. Germline CDR1 reads DFQATT; CDR2 reads SNEGSKA (reference sequence). The ends lost 5 bases at V and 2 bases at J; junction bases unmatched: 10. The clonotype was recovered from a woman aged 60-75 years with Graves' ophthalmopathy. What was sequenced was blood. This chain connects TRBV20-1 to TRBJ2-3, with TRBD2 matching over 7 bases. This CDR3 is CSAAGGRRNTDTQYF. Written as DNA, the CDR3 is TGCAGTGCTGCTGGCGGGAGACGGAACACAGATACGCAGTATTTT.